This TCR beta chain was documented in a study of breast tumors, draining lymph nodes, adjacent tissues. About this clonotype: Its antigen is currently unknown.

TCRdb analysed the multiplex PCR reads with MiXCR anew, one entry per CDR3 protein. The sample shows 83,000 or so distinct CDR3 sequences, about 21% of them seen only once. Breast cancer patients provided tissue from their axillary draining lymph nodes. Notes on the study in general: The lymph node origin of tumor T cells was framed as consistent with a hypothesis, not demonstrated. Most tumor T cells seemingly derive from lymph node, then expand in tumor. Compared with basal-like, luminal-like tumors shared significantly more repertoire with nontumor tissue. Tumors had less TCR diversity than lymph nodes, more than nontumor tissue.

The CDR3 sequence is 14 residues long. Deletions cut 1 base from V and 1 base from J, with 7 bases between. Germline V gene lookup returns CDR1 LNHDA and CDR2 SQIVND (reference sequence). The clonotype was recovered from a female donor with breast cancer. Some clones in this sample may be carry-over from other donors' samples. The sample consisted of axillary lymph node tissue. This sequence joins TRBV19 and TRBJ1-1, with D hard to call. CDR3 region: CASSIADPNTEAFF. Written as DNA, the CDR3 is TGTGCCAGTAGTATAGCGGACCCGAACACTGAAGCTTTCTTT.